The rows below give T cell receptor beta chains drawn from one sample of a study of T cell responses to AZD1222 COVID-19 vaccine. The method was immunoSEQ multiplex PCR; TCRdb's version includes in-frame clones alone and lacks a portion of them. The sample carries about 100,000 clones, around 87% recorded once. The sequenced sample was peripheral blood, obtained on day 0 of AZD1222 vaccination. These receptors originate from an adult in good health. Each CDR3 is given with its conserved first and last residue. The order of the fields is V gene, D gene, CDR3 protein. A D gene is named only where the DNA matches it firmly.

V: TRBV7-9
D: NA
CDR3: CASSPWGDQETQYF

V: TRBV30
D: NA
CDR3: CAWSVQGTRNSPLHF

V: TRBV28
D: TRBD1
CDR3: CASSFTGTGSWVQYF

V: TRBV18
D: TRBD2
CDR3: CASSPLPSGDTGELFF

V: TRBV27
D: TRBD1
CDR3: CASSQPGQAKSSGNTIYF

V: TRBV9
D: NA
CDR3: CASSGSGSGNTIYF

V: TRBV5-6
D: NA
CDR3: CASSLNYGYTF

V: TRBV9
D: NA
CDR3: CASSVGSYSYEQYF

V: TRBV4-2
D: NA
CDR3: CASSQDRGSNSPLHF

V: TRBV3-1/TRBV3-2
D: NA
CDR3: CASSGGANVLTF

V: TRBV7-2
D: NA
CDR3: CASSPWQGRNQPQHF

V: TRBV12-3/TRBV12-4
D: TRBD1
CDR3: CASSSPSGGGYTF

V: TRBV24-1
D: TRBD1
CDR3: CATSARTGPVDYGYTF

V: TRBV9
D: NA
CDR3: CASTQFGSPGELFF

V: TRBV28
D: NA
CDR3: CASRPRGANTEAFF

V: TRBV5-4
D: TRBD1
CDR3: CASTPGSGGVVGTEAFF

V: TRBV11-2
D: NA
CDR3: CASSLVSRGQVNYGYTF

V: TRBV3-1/TRBV3-2
D: NA
CDR3: CASSQAEDYAPIGKKSTGELFF

V: TRBV24-1
D: NA
CDR3: CATSDPYRAHSNQPQHF

V: TRBV6-1
D: NA
CDR3: CASSDGTNYGYTF

V: TRBV12-3/TRBV12-4
D: NA
CDR3: CASLRSGEAFF

V: TRBV7-8
D: NA
CDR3: CASRNRVGGYTF

V: TRBV6-1
D: NA
CDR3: CASSESGGTSYEQYF

V: TRBV6-2/TRBV6-3
D: NA
CDR3: CASSYIDTGRAETQYF

V: TRBV21-1
D: NA
CDR3: CASSSIRDRVAAGGVLEQYF

V: TRBV14
D: TRBD2
CDR3: CASSQLAGTTDTQYF

V: TRBV21-1
D: NA
CDR3: CARRTEAFF

V: TRBV14
D: TRBD2
CDR3: CASSPGLDLTDTQYF

V: TRBV4-3
D: TRBD1
CDR3: CASSQALTGLGAYGYTF

V: TRBV19
D: NA
CDR3: CASSIGGGLYNQPQHF